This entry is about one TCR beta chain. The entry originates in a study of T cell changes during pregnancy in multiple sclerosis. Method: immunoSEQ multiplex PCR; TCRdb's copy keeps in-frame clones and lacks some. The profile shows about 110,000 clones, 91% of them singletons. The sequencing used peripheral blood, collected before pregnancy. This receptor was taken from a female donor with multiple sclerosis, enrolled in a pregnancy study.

The CDR3 sequence: CASSPPGRGSYEQYF. In DNA, the CDR3 is TGTGCCAGCTCACCACCGGGCAGGGGTTCCTACGAGCAGTACTTC. This chain uses TRBV18 with TRBJ2-7; the D gene is possibly TRBD1 (6 bases). Germline lookup yields CDR1 KGHSH and CDR2 LQKENI. The V and J ends lost 0 bases and 1 base respectively, with 10 bases between them. This CDR3 contains 15 residues.